This paragraph covers one T cell receptor (beta chain) sequence. What it recognizes is unknown. The data derive from a study of PD-1 blockade in mismatch repair-deficient tumors. Assay: immunoSEQ multiplex PCR; the TCRdb copy retains only in-frame clones and omits some. The table records over 60,000 clones, roughly 88% of them present only once. The CDR3 sequence is 14 residues long. The V and J ends lost 5 bases and 1 base, in that order; junction bases with no gene match: 3. CDR1 and CDR2 (germline): KGHSH, LQKENI. The TCR-sequenced patients were three responders to pembrolizumab. Overall study results and limits: Rapid post-treatment expansion, then contraction, generally preceding radiologic response, marked tumor-resident clones.

The chain employs TRBV18 and TRBJ1-1, with 8 bases that match TRBD1. The sequence derives from an adult with mismatch repair-deficient cancer. The input for sequencing was peripheral blood, taken 52 weeks after starting pembrolizumab. The CDR3 loop reads CASSGTGGNTEAFF. DNA for the CDR3: TGTGCCAGCTCAGGGACAGGTGGGAACACTGAAGCTTTCTTT.